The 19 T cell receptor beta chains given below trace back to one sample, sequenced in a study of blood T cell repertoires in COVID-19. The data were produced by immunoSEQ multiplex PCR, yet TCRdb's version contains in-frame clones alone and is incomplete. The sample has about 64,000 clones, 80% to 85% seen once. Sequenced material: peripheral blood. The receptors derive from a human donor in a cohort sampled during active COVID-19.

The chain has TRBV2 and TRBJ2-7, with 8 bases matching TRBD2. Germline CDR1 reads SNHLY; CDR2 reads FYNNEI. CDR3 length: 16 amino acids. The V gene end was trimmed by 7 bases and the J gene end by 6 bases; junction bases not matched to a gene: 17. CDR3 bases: TGTGCCAGCAAGTGGCAGGGAGGACTAGCTCCTGGCGAGCAGTACTTC. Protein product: CASKWQGGLAPGEQYF.

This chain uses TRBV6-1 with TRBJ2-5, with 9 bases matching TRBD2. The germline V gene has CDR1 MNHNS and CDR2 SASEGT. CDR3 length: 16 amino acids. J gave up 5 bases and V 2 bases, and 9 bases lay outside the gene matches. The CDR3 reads CASSEMSGGGAETQYF. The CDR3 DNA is TGTGCCAGCAGTGAAATGTCTGGCGGGGGGGCGGAGACCCAGTACTTC.

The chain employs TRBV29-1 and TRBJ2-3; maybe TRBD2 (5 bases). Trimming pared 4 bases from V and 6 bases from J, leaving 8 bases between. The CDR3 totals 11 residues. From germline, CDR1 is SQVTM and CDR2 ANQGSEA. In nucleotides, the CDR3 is TGCAGCGTTGGGCTAGCTGATACGCAGTATTTT. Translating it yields CSVGLADTQYF.

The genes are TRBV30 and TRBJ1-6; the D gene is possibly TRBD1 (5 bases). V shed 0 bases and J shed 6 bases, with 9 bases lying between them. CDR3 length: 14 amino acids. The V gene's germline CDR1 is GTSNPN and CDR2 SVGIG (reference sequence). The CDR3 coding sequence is TGTGCCTGGAGTGTACCAGGGATTAATTCACCCCTCCACTTT. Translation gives CAWSVPGINSPLHF. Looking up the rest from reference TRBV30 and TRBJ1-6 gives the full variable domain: SQTIHQWPATLVQPVGSPLSLECTVEGTSNPNLYWYRQAAGRGLQLLFYSVGIGQISSEVPQNLSASRPQDRQFILSSKKLLLSDSGFYLCAWSVPGINSPLHFGNGTRLTVT.

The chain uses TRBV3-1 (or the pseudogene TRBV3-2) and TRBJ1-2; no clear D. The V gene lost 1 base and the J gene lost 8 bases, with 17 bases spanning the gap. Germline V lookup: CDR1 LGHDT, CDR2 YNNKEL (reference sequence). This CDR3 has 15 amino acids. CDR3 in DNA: TGTGCCAGCAGCCAAGTTCAGCCTTCGGGAGGAGGCTACACCTTC. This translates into CASSQVQPSGGGYTF.

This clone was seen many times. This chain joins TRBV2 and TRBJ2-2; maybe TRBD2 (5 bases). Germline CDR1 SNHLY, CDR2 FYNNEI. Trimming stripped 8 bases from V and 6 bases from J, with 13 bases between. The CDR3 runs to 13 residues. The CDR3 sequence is CASQAPGAGELFF. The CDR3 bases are TGTGCCAGCCAGGCCCCCGGGGCCGGGGAGCTGTTTTTT.

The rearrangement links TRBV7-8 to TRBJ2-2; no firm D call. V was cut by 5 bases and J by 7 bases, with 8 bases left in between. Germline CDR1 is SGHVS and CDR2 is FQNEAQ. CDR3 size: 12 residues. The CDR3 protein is CASSPDDGELFF. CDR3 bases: TGTGCCAGCAGCCCAGATGACGGGGAGCTGTTTTTT. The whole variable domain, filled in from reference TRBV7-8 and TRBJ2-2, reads GAGVSQSPRYKVAKRGQDVALRCDPISGHVSLFWYQQALGQGPEFLTYFQNEAQLDKSGLPSDRFFAERPEGSVSTLKIQRTQQEDSAVYLCASSPDDGELFFGEGSRLTVL.

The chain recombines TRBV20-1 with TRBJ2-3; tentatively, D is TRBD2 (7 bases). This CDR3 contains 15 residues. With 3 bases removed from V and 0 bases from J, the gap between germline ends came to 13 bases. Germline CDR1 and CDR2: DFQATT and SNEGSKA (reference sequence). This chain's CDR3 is CSASLGGPSTDTQYF. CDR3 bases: TGCAGTGCTAGTTTGGGGGGGCCCAGCACAGATACGCAGTATTTT.

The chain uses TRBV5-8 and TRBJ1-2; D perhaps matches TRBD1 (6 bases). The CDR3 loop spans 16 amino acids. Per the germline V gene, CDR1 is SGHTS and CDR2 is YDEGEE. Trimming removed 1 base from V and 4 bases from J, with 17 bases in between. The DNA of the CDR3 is TGTGCCAGCAGCTTGAGGGCCAGTCGAGGGGGCTATGGCTACACCTTC. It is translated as CASSLRASRGGYGYTF.

This chain's CDR3 is CASSLGGGENEKLFF. The CDR3 DNA is TGTGCCAGCAGCCTTGGTGGCGGAGAGAATGAAAAACTGTTTTTT. This rearrangement joins TRBV7-9 to TRBJ1-4, with unresolved D. Germline lookup yields CDR1 SEHNR and CDR2 FQNEAQ (reference sequence). Trimming cost V 5 bases and J 5 bases, with 15 bases left between them. The CDR3 contains 15 residues.

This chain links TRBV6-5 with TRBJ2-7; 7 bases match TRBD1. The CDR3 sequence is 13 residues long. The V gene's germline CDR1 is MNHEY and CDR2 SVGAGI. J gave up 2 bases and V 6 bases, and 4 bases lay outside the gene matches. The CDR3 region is CASRGTDTYEQYF. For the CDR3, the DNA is TGTGCCAGCAGAGGGACAGACACCTACGAGCAGTACTTC.

The CDR3 is CASSEGAFSYNEQFF. CDR3 nucleotides: TGTGCCAGCAGTGAGGGGGCTTTTTCCTACAATGAGCAGTTCTTC. The J gene is TRBJ2-1, the V gene TRBV6-4; possible D gene TRBD1, 6 bases. CDR1 and CDR2 from the germline V gene are MRHNA and SNTAGT. V was trimmed by 3 bases and J by 1 base, leaving 10 bases between them. The CDR3 loop spans 15 amino acids.

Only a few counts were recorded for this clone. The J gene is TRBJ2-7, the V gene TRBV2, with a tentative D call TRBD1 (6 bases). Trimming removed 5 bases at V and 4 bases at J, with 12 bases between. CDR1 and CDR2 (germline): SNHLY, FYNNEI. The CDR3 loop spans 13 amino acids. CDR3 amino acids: CASSRFRGYEQYF. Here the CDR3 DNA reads TGTGCCAGCAGTAGATTCAGGGGATACGAGCAGTACTTC.

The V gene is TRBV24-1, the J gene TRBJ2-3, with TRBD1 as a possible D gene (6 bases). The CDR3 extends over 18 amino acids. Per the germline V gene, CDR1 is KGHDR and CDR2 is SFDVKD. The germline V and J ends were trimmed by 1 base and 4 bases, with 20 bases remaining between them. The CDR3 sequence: CATSDFGQGFTRADTQYF. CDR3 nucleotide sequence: TGTGCCACCAGTGATTTCGGGCAGGGGTTTACGCGGGCAGATACGCAGTATTTT.

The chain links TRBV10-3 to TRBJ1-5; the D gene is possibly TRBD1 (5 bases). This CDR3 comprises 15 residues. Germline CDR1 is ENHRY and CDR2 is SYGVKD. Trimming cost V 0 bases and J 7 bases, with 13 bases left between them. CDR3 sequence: CAISESGGKNQPQHF. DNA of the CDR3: TGTGCCATCAGTGAGTCGGGGGGGAAGAACCAGCCCCAGCATTTT.

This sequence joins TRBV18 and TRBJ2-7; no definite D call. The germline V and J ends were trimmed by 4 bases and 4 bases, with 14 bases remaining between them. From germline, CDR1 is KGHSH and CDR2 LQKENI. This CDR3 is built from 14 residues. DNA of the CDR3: TGTGCCAGCTCACTTTCACCGTCCGGGTACGAGCAGTACTTC. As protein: CASSLSPSGYEQYF.

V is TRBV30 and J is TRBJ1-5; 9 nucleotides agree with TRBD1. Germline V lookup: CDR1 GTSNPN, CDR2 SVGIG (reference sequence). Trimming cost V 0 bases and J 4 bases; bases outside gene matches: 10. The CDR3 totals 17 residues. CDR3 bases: TGTGCCTGGAGTGTACGAATGGGACAGGGTACAAATCAGCCCCAGCATTTT. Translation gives CAWSVRMGQGTNQPQHF.

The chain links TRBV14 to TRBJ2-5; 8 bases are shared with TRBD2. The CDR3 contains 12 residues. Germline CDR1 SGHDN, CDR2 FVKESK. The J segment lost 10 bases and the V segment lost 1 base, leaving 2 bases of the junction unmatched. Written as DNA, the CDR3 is TGTGCCAGCAGCCAAGGGACTAGCCGCCAGTACTTC. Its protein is CASSQGTSRQYF. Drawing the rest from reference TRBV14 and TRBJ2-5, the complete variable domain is EAGVTQFPSHSVIEKGQTVTLRCDPISGHDNLYWYRRVMGKEIKFLLHFVKESKQDESGMPNNRFLAERTGGTYSTLKVQPAELEDSGVYFCASSQGTSRQYFGPGTRLLVL.

In DNA form, the CDR3 reads TGCGCCAGCAGCACTCGACAGGGAAGGCAATATCGCTACACCTTC. Translation gives CASSTRQGRQYRYTF. The chain recombines TRBV5-1 with TRBJ1-2; 7 bases are shared with TRBD1. CDR3 size: 15 residues. Losses at the gene ends were 4 bases for V and 9 bases for J; bases not matched to a gene: 15. The germline CDR1 and CDR2 sequences are SGHRS and YFSETQ.